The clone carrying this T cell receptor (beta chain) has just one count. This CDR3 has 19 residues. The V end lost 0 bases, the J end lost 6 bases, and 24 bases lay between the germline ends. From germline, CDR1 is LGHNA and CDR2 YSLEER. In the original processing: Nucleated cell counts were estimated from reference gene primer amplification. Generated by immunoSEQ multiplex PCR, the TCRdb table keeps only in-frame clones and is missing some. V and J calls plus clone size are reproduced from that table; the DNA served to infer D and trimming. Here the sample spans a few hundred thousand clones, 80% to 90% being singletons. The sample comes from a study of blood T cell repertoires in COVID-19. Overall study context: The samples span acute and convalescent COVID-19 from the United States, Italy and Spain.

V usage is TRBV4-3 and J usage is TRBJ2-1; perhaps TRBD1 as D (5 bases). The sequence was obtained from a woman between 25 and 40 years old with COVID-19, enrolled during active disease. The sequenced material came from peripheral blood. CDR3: CASSQDLFAGRDLSNEQFF. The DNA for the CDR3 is TGCGCCAGCAGCCAAGATTTGTTCGCCGGCAGGGATTTATCCAATGAGCAGTTCTTC.